A selection of T cell receptor beta chains follows, all from one sample in a study of cytomegalovirus exposure and HLA in healthy donors. The assay was immunoSEQ multiplex PCR, and TCRdb's table has in-frame clones only and misses some. Among 80,000 or so clones listed, roughly 75% were seen once. The specimen sequenced was PBMCs. The receptors derive from a woman aged 35 to 49 in good health and CMV-seronegative. Each CDR3 is given with its conserved first and last residue. The D gene is left open where the match is weak. Only some rows state a clone size, as once, few, many or a class for expanded clones.

TRBD1 | NA | TRBJ2-3 | TRBV5-1 | TGCGCCAGCAGCTTGGTAGGGACAGACACAGATACGCAGTATTTT | CASSLVGTDTDTQYF
TRBD1 | few | TRBJ2-1 | TRBV19 | TGTGCCAGTACCATAACAGGGGGCTCCTACAATGAGCAGTTCTTC | CASTITGGSYNEQFF
NA | NA | TRBJ1-1 | TRBV2 | TGTGCCAGCAGCTTGTACACTGAAGCTTTCTTT | CASSLYTEAFF
TRBD1 | NA | TRBJ2-3 | TRBV15 | TGTGCCACCAGCATAGGACAGGGCGCGTCAGATACGCAGTATTTT | CATSIGQGASDTQYF
TRBD2 | NA | TRBJ2-3 | TRBV4-3 | TGCGCCAGCAGCCCTAGCGGTTCAGGAGATACGCAGTATTTT | CASSPSGSGDTQYF
TRBD2 | NA | TRBJ2-5 | TRBV7-9 | TGTGCCAGCAGCTTCCCCCAGGGTAGCGGGGCCATGACCGAGACCCAGTACTTC | CASSFPQGSGAMTETQYF
TRBD1 | once | TRBJ2-7 | TRBV5-7 | TGTGCCAGCAGCCCAATGACAGGGAAAAACTACGAGCAGTACTTC | CASSPMTGKNYEQYF
TRBD1 | NA | TRBJ2-6 | TRBV30 | TGTGCCTGGAGTGACAGGGGAAGCTCTGGGGCCAACGTCCTGACTTTC | CAWSDRGSSGANVLTF
NA | NA | TRBJ2-7 | TRBV28 | TGTGCCATCACCCTCCCCGGGGGCTACGAGCAGTACTTC | CAITLPGGYEQYF
NA | NA | TRBJ1-3 | TRBV11-3 | TGTGCCAGCAGCTTACACAGCAACTTTGGAAACACCATATATTTT | CASSLHSNFGNTIYF
TRBD1 | NA | TRBJ1-5 | TRBV10-3 | TGTGCCATCATTAACCAGGGGGAGGGCAATCAGCCCCAGCATTTT | CAIINQGEGNQPQHF
TRBD1 | once | TRBJ1-2 | TRBV18 | TGTGCCAGCTCACCCGGACAGGACTATGGCTACACCTTC | CASSPGQDYGYTF
NA | NA | TRBJ2-2 | TRBV14 | TGTGCCAGCAGCCGTGACTTGAACACCGGGGAGCTGTTTTTT | CASSRDLNTGELFF
TRBD1 | NA | TRBJ2-1 | TRBV19 | TGTGCCAGTAGTAGAACAGGGGGCGGCTCCTACAATGAGCAGTTCTTC | CASSRTGGGSYNEQFF
NA | NA | TRBJ2-1 | TRBV7-7 | TGTGCCAGCAGCTCGACAGGTGGCAATGAGCAGTTCTTC | CASSSTGGNEQFF
TRBD1 | NA | TRBJ2-7 | TRBV5-5 | TGTGCCAGCAGCTTGGGAAGGGACAGCGGTTTCTACGAGCAGTACTTC | CASSLGRDSGFYEQYF
TRBD1 | NA | TRBJ2-7 | TRBV5-5 | TGTGCCAGCAGCTCTACCCGGGACAGGGTCTACGAGCAGTACTTC | CASSSTRDRVYEQYF
NA | NA | TRBJ1-3 | TRBV11-2 | TGTGCCAGCCGACAGGCTACATACCCTGGAAACACCATATATTTT | CASRQATYPGNTIYF
NA | NA | TRBJ1-4 | TRBV30 | TGTGCCTGGAGTGATCATCAGATCTTAAATGAAAAACTGTTTTTT | CAWSDHQILNEKLFF
NA | once | TRBJ2-3 | TRBV7-6 | TGTGCCAGCAGCTTAAAGACGTCTAGCCGTACAGATACGCAGTATTTT | CASSLKTSSRTDTQYF
TRBD2 | NA | TRBJ2-1 | TRBV19 | TGTGCCAGTAGTTCGGGACTAGCGGGAACGTTGAATGAGCAGTTCTTC | CASSSGLAGTLNEQFF
NA | NA | TRBJ1-2 | TRBV4-2 | TGTGCCAGCAGCCCTCCGCTACTAGGCTACACCTTC | CASSPPLLGYTF
TRBD2 | NA | TRBJ2-1 | TRBV5-1 | TGCGCCAGCAGCTTCCCGCGGGAGCAGAACAATGAGCAGTTCTTC | CASSFPREQNNEQFF
NA | NA | TRBJ2-1 | TRBV5-4 | TGTGCCAGCAGCTGGGCAGGGAATGAGCAGTTCTTC | CASSWAGNEQFF
TRBD1 | NA | TRBJ1-3 | TRBV7-9 | TGTGCCAGCAGCTCTACAGGGGTCGGAAACACCATATATTTT | CASSSTGVGNTIYF
NA | few | TRBJ2-3 | TRBV7-3 | TGTGCCAGCAGCTTACCCGAGACTGTCACAGATACGCAGTATTTT | CASSLPETVTDTQYF
TRBD2 | NA | TRBJ2-7 | TRBV7-2 | TGTGCCAGCAGCTCCCGATATGCGAGGACTAGCGGGAGTTCCTACGAGCAGTACTTC | CASSSRYARTSGSSYEQYF
TRBD2 | few | TRBJ2-7 | TRBV7-3 | TGTGCCAGCAGCTTAGGTCCTAGCGGGATGGGTGTCGGATACGAGCAGTACTTC | CASSLGPSGMGVGYEQYF
TRBD2 | NA | TRBJ2-3 | TRBV10-2 | TGCGCCAGCAGAGCGGGAGATGATACGCAGTATTTT | CASRAGDDTQYF
NA | NA | TRBJ2-5 | TRBV11-2 | TGTGCCAGCAGCCCGTCGTTTTCAGGGGAATGGGGGACCCAGTACTTC | CASSPSFSGEWGTQYF
TRBD1 | NA | TRBJ2-7 | TRBV2 | TGTGCCAGCAGAGAGACAGGGAGCTCCTACGAGCAGTACTTC | CASRETGSSYEQYF
TRBD2 | NA | TRBJ2-7 | TRBV7-9 | TGTGCCAGCAGCTTAGCGGGGACTAGCGGGTTCTTTCCCGGGTACTTC | CASSLAGTSGFFPGYF
NA | NA | TRBJ2-5 | TRBV6-1 | TGTGCCAGCAGTGCAACCCCAGGAGGGGAGACCCAGTACTTC | CASSATPGGETQYF
NA | NA | TRBJ2-5 | TRBV11-2 | TGTGCCAGCAGTAGCGTCCGCGGGGGCCCAGAGACCCAGTACTTC | CASSSVRGGPETQYF
NA | NA | TRBJ2-5 | TRBV28 | TGTGCCAGCAGTTTCCGAGAGACCCAGTACTTC | CASSFRETQYF
NA | once | TRBJ2-1 | TRBV6-5 | TGTGCCAGCAGAATCCTAGTTTCGTTTGGTCATGAGCAGTTCTTC | CASRILVSFGHEQFF
NA | NA | TRBJ2-4 | TRBV10-3 | TGTGCCATCAGTGAGTCGGCCCAGAGGGAGAACATTCAGTACTTC | CAISESAQRENIQYF
TRBD1 | few | TRBJ2-2 | TRBV28 | TGTGCCAGCAGTTCCTCCCGGGACAGACGGACCGGGGAGCTGTTTTTT | CASSSSRDRRTGELFF
NA | NA | TRBJ1-2 | TRBV2 | TGTGCCAGCAGGCCCAACAGGGACTATGGCTACACCTTC | CASRPNRDYGYTF